This record looks at one T cell receptor beta chain sequence and its context. Produced via immunoSEQ multiplex PCR; TCRdb's table is partial and in-frame only. The table lists approximately 26,000 clones, 60% to 85% of them singletons. V lost 4 bases and J lost 3, with 18 bases in between. Germline CDR1 is SGHAT and CDR2 is FQNNGV. This CDR3 region has 16 residues. The sample comes from a study of OX40 agonist ivuxolimab in advanced cancers. The chain uses TRBV11-2 and TRBJ1-2; D possibly corresponds to TRBD1 (6 bases). The sequence came from an adult with an advanced solid tumor such as melanoma, head and neck, liver or kidney cancer. The sequencing used CD4+ or CD8+ T cells sorted from blood, collected in a trial of the OX40 agonist ivuxolimab. The CDR3 is CASSSLLRGIHYGYTF. CDR3 in DNA: TGTGCCAGCAGCTCACTCCTCAGGGGTATCCACTATGGCTACACCTTC.